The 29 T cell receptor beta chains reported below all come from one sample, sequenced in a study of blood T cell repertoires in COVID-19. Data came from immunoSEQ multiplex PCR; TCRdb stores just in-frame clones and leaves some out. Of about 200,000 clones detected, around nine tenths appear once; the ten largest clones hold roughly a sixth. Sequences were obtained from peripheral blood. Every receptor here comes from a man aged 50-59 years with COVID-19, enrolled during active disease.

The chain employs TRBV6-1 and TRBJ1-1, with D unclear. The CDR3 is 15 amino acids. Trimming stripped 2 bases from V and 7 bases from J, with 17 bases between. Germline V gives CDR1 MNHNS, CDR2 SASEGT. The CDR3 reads CASSEPRLAAIEAFF. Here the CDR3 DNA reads TGTGCCAGCAGTGAACCGCGGTTGGCAGCAATTGAAGCTTTCTTT.

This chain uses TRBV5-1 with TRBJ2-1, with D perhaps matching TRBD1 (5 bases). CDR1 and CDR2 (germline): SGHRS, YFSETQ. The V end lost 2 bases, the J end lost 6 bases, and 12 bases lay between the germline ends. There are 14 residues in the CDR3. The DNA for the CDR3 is TGCGCCAGCAGCTTTCTGACAGAACCCAATGAGCAGTTCTTC. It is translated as CASSFLTEPNEQFF.

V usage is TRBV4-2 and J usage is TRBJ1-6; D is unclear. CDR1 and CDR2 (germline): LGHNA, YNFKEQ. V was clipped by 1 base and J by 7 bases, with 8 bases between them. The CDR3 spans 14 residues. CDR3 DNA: TGTGCCAGCAGCCAAGGCTTCGAGAATTCACCCCTCCACTTT. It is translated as CASSQGFENSPLHF.

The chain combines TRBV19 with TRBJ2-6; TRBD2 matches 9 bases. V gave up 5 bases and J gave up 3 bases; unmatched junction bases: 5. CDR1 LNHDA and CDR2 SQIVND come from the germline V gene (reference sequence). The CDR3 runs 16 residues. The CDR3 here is CASSASGRIGANVLTF. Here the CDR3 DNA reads TGTGCCAGTAGTGCAAGCGGGAGGATTGGGGCCAACGTCCTGACTTTC.

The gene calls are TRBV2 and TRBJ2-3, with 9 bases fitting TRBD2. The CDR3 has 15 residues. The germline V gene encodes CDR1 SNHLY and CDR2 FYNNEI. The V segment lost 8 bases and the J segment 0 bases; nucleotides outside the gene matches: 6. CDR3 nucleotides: TGTGCCAGCGGGAGCCTAGCGGGGAGCACAGATACGCAGTATTTT. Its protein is CASGSLAGSTDTQYF.

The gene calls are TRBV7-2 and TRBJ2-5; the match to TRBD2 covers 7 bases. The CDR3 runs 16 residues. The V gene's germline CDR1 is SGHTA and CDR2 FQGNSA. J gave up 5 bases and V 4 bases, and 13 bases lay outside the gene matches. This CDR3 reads CASSSSPQRGRETQYF. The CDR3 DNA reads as TGTGCCAGCAGCTCCTCCCCTCAGCGGGGTCGGGAGACCCAGTACTTC.

CDR3 region: CASSVALDRGGGYTF. The CDR3 DNA reads as TGTGCCAGCAGCGTAGCATTGGACAGGGGAGGTGGCTACACCTTC. The rearrangement uses TRBV9 and TRBJ1-2; 9 nucleotides agree with TRBD1. With 0 bases clipped from V and 7 bases from J, the junction kept 7 bases outside the gene matches. The CDR3 loop spans 15 amino acids. In germline, CDR1 is SGDLS, CDR2 YYNGEE.

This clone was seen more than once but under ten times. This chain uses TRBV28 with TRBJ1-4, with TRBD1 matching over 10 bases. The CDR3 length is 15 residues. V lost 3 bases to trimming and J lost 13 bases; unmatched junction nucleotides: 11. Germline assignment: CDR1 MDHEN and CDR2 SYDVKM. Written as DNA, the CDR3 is TGTGCCAGCAGTTTCCCCGGACAGGGGGTAGAGGGACTGTTTTTT. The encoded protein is CASSFPGQGVEGLFF.

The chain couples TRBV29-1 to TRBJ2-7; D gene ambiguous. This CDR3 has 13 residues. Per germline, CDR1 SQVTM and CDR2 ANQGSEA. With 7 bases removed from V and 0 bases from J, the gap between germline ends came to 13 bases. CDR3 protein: CSARHQSSYEQYF. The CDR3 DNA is TGCAGCGCCAGACATCAGAGCTCCTACGAGCAGTACTTC.

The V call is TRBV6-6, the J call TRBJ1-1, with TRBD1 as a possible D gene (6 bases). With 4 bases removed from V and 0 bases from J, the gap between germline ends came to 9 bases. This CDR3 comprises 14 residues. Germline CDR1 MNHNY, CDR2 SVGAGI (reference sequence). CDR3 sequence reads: CASSLDRMNTEAFF. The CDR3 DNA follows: TGTGCCAGCAGTTTGGACAGAATGAACACTGAAGCTTTCTTT.

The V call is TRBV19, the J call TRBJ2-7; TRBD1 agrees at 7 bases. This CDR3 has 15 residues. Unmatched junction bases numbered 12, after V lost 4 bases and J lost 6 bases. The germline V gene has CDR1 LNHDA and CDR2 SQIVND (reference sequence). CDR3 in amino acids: CASSTSRGNRVEQYF. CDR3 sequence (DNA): TGTGCCAGTAGTACCTCCAGGGGGAATCGGGTCGAGCAGTACTTC.

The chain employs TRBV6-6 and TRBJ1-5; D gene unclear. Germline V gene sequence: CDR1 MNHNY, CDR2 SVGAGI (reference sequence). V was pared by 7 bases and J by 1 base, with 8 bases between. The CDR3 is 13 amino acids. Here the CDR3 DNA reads TGTGCCAGCATGGTCAGGAGCAATCAGCCCCAGCATTTT. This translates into CASMVRSNQPQHF.

In DNA form, the CDR3 reads TGTGCCAGCAGCGTAGGTATAGGGGACACTCTGGGTTACAATGAGCAGTTCTTC. Encoded protein: CASSVGIGDTLGYNEQFF. J is TRBJ2-1 and V is TRBV9; TRBD1 might be the D (6 bases). The CDR3 has 18 residues. Germline values: CDR1 SGDLS, CDR2 YYNGEE. Trimming left V 0 bases short and J 4 bases short, with 20 bases between.

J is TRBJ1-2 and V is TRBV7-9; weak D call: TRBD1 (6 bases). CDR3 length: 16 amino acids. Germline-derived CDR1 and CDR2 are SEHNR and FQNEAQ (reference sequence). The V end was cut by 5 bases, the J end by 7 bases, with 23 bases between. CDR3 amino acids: CASSPPGVAGGSGYTF. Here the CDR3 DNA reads TGTGCCAGCAGCCCTCCAGGGGTTGCGGGGGGGAGTGGCTACACCTTC.

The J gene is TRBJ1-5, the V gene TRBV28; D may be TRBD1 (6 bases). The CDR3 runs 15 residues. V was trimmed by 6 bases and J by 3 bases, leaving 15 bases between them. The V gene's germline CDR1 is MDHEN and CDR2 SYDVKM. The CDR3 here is CASRLEDRHNQPQHF. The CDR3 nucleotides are TGTGCCAGCAGACTAGAGGACAGACACAATCAGCCCCAGCATTTT.

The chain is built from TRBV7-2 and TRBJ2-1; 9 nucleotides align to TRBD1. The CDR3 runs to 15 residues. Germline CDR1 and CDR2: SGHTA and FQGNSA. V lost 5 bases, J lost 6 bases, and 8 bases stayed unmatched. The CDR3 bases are TGTGCCAGCAGCCCCGGGACAGGGAACTTCAATGAGCAGTTCTTC. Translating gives CASSPGTGNFNEQFF.

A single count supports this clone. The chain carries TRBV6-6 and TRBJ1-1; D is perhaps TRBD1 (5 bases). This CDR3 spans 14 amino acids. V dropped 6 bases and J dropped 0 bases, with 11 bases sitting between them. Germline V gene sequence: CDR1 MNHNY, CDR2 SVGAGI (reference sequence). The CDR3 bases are TGTGCCAGCAGCCCCAGGGCCTTGAACACTGAAGCTTTCTTT. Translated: CASSPRALNTEAFF.

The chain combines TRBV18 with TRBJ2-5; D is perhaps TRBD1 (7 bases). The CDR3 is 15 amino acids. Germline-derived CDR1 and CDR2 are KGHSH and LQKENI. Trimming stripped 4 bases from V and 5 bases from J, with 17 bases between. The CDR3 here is CASSLRDSPRETQYF. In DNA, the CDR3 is TGTGCCAGCTCACTGCGGGACAGTCCCAGGGAGACCCAGTACTTC.

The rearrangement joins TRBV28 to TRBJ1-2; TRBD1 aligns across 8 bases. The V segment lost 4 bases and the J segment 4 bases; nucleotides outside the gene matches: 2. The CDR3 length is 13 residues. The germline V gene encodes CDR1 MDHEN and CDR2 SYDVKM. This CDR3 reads CASSSGGGYGYTF. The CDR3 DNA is TGTGCCAGCAGTTCAGGGGGCGGCTATGGCTACACCTTC.

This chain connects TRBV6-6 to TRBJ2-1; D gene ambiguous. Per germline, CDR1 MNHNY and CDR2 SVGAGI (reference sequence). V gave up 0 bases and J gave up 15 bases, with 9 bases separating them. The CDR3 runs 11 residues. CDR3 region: CASSYSSGRFF. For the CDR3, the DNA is TGTGCCAGCAGTTACTCGAGTGGGCGGTTCTTC.

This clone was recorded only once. CDR3 residues: CATSSGLAGLTYNEQFF. The CDR3 bases are TGTGCCACCAGCTCCGGACTAGCGGGACTAACCTACAATGAGCAGTTCTTC. The chain recombines TRBV15 with TRBJ2-1; 12 nucleotides align to TRBD2. CDR3 size: 17 residues. Trimming cost V 5 bases and J 2 bases; bases outside gene matches: 7. Germline V gene lookup returns CDR1 LNHNV and CDR2 YYDKDF (reference sequence).

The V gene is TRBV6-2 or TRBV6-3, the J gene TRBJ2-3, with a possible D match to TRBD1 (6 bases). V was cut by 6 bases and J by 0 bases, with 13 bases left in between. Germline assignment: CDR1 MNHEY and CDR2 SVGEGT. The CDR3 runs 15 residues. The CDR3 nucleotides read TGTGCCAGCAGCCGGACAGAGACTAGCACAGATACGCAGTATTTT. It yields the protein CASSRTETSTDTQYF.

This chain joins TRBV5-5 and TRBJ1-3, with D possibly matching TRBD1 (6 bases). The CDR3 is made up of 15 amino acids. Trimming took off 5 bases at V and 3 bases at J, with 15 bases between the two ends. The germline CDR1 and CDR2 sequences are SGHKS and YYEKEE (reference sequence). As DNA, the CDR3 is TGTGCCAGCAGGCAAAGGGGGTCGGGTGGAAACACCATATATTTT. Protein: CASRQRGSGGNTIYF.

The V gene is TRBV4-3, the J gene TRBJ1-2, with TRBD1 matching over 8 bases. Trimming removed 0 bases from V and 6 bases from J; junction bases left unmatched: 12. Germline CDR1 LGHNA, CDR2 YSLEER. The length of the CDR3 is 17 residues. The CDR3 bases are TGCGCCAGCAGCCAAGATCATCCAGGGGGCCAAGTTGATGGCTACACCTTC. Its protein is CASSQDHPGGQVDGYTF.

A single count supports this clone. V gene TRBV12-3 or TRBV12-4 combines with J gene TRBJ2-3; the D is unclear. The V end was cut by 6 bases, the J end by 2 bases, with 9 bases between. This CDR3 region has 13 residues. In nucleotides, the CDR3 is TGTGCCAGCAGCCCCTATAACACAGATACGCAGTATTTT. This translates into CASSPYNTDTQYF.

The CDR3 loop reads CASSPRAAGDTQYF. CDR3 DNA: TGTGCCAGCAGCCCCCGGGCGGCGGGGGATACGCAGTATTTT. The chain is built from TRBV9 and TRBJ2-3, with D possibly being TRBD2 (6 bases). V lost 4 bases, J lost 6 bases, and 15 bases lay in between. The CDR3 runs 14 residues. CDR1 is SGDLS, CDR2 YYNGEE, per germline.

The CDR3 region is CASSPAGPAGRYEQYF. The CDR3, as DNA: TGTGCCAGCAGTCCTGCCGGCCCAGCGGGGAGATACGAGCAGTACTTC. The chain combines TRBV28 with TRBJ2-7; TRBD2 matches at 7 bases. CDR1 and CDR2 from the germline V gene are MDHEN and SYDVKM. The V segment lost 5 bases and the J segment 4 bases; nucleotides outside the gene matches: 14. The CDR3 extends over 16 amino acids.

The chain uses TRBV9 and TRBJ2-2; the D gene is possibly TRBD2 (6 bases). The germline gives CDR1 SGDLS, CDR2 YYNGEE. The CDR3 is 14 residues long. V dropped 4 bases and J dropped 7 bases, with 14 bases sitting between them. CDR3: CASSLRDSLGELFF. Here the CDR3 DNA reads TGTGCCAGCAGCCTCCGGGACTCACTCGGGGAGCTGTTTTTT. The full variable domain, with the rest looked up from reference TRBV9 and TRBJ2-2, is DSGVTQTPKHLITATGQRVTLRCSPRSGDLSVYWYQQSLDQGLQFLIQYYNGEERAKGNILERFSAQQFPDLHSELNLSSLELGDSALYFCASSLRDSLGELFFGEGSRLTVL.

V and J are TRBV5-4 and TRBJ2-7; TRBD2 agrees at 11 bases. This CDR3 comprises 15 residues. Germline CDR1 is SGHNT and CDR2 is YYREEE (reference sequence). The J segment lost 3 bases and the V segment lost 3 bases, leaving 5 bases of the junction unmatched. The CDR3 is CASSSGTSGNYEQYF. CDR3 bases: TGTGCCAGCAGCTCCGGGACTAGCGGAAACTACGAGCAGTACTTC.